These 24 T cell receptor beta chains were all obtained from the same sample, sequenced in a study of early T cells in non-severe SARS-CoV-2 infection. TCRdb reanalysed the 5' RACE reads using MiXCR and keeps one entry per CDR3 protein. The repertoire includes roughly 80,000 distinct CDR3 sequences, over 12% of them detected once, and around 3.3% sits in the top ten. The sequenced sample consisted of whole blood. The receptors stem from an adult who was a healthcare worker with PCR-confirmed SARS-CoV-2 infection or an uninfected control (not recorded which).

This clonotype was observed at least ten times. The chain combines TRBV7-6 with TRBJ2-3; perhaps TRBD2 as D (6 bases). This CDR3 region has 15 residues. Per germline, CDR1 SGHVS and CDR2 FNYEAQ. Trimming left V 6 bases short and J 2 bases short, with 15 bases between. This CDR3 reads CASSPDSGYTDTQYF. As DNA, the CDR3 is TGTGCCAGCAGTCCAGATAGCGGCTACACAGATACGCAGTATTTT.

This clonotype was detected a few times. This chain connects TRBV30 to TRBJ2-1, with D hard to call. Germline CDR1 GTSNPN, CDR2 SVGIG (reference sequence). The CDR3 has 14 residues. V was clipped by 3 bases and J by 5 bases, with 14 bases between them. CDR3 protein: CAWRVGSSHNEQFF. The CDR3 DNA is TGTGCCTGGAGGGTCGGGTCTTCTCACAATGAGCAGTTCTTC.

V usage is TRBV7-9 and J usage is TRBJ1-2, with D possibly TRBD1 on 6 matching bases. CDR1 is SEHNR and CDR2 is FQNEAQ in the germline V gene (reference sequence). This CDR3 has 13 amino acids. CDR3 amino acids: CAMAGGLNYGYTF. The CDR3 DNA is TGTGCTATGGCGGGGGGCCTCAACTATGGCTACACCTTC. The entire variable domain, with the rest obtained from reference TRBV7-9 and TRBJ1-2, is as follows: DTGVSQNPRHKITKRGQNVTFRCDPISEHNRLYWYRQTLGQGPEFLTYFQNEAQLEKSRLLSDRFSAERPKGSFSTLEIQRTEQGDSAMYLCAMAGGLNYGYTFGSGTRLTVV.

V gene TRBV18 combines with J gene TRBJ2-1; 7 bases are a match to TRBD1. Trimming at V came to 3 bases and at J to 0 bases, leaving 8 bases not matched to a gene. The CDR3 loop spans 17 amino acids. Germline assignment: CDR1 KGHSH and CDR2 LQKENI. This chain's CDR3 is CASSPSPGQTSYNEQFF. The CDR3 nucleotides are TGTGCCAGCTCACCCTCACCGGGACAGACCTCCTACAATGAGCAGTTCTTC.

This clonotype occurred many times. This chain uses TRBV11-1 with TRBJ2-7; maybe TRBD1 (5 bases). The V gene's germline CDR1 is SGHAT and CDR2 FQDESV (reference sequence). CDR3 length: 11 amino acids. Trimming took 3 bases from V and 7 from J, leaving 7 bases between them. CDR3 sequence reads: CASSFHREQYF. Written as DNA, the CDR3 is TGTGCCAGCAGCTTCCACAGGGAGCAGTACTTC.

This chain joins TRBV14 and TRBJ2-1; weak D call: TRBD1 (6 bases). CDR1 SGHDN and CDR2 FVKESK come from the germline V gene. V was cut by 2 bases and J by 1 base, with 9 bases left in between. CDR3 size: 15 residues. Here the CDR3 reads CASSQLGGSYNEQFF. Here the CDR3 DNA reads TGTGCCAGCAGCCAACTAGGGGGTTCCTACAATGAGCAGTTCTTC. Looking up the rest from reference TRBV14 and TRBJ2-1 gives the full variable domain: EAGVTQFPSHSVIEKGQTVTLRCDPISGHDNLYWYRRVMGKEIKFLLHFVKESKQDESGMPNNRFLAERTGGTYSTLKVQPAELEDSGVYFCASSQLGGSYNEQFFGPGTRLTVL.

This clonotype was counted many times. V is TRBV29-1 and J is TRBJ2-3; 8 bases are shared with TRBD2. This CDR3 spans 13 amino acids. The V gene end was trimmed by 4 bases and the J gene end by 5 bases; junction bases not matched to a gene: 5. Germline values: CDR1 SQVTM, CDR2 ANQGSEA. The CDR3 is CSVGREAGDTQYF. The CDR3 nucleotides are TGCAGCGTTGGGCGGGAGGCGGGAGATACGCAGTATTTT.

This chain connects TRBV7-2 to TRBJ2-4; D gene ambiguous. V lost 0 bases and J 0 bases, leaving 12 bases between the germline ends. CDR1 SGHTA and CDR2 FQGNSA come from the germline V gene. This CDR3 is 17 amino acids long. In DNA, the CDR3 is TGTGCCAGCAGCTTAGCAAACGGATTGCTAGCCAAAAACATTCAGTACTTC. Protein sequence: CASSLANGLLAKNIQYF.

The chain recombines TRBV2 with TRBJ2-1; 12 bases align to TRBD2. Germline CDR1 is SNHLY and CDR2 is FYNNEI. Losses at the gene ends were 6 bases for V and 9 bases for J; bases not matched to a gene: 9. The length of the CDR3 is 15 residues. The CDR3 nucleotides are TGTGCCAGCAGGGAGACTAGCGGGAGTGTGGGTGAGCAGTTCTTC. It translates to CASRETSGSVGEQFF.

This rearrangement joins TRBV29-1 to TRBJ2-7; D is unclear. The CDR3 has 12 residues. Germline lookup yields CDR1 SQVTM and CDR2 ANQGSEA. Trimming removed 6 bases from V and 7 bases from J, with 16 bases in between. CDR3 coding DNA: TGCAGCGTAACGCTGGACGGCCGAGAGCAGTACTTC. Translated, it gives CSVTLDGREQYF.

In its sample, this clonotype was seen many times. This chain's CDR3 is CASSAYGGASETQYF. CDR3 in DNA: TGTGCCAGCAGCGCGTACGGGGGGGCCAGCGAGACCCAGTACTTC. The genes are TRBV7-9 and TRBJ2-5; 8 bases are a match to TRBD2. Looked up from germline, CDR1 is SEHNR and CDR2 is FQNEAQ (reference sequence). V lost 5 bases to trimming and J lost 5 bases; unmatched junction nucleotides: 10. The CDR3 length is 15 residues.

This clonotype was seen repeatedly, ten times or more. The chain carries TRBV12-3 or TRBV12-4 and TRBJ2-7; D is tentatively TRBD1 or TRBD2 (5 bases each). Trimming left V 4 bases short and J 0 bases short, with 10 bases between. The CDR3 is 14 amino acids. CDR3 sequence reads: CASSWGTVSYEQYF. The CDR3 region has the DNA TGTGCCAGCAGTTGGGGGACGGTCTCCTACGAGCAGTACTTC.

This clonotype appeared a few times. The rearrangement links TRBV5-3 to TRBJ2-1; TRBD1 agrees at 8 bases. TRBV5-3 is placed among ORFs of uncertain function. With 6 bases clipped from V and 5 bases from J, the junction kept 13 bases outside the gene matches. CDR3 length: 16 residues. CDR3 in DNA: TGTGCCAGAATCTTCTCCCCAATGACAGGGGACAATGAGCAGTTCTTC. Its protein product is CARIFSPMTGDNEQFF.

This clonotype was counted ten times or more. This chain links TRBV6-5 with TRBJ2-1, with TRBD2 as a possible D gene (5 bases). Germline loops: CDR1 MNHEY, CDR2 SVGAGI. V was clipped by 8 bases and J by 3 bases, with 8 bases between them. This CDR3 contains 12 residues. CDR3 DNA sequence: TGTGCCAGCGGCACTAGCTACAATGAGCAGTTCTTC. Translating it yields CASGTSYNEQFF.

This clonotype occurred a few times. The CDR3 spells CASSPRQGGNTEAFF. Written as DNA, the CDR3 is TGTGCCAGCAGCCCTAGACAGGGGGGAAACACTGAAGCTTTCTTT. The chain uses TRBV2 and TRBJ1-1, with 9 bases lining up with TRBD1. CDR3 length: 15 amino acids. Germline V gene data show CDR1 as SNHLY and CDR2 as FYNNEI. V trimming: 6 bases; J trimming: 2 bases; junction bases outside the gene matches: 7.

In DNA form, the CDR3 reads TGCAGTGCTAGAGGGCAGGGAGCAGATACGCAGTATTTT. It encodes CSARGQGADTQYF. The V call is TRBV20-1, the J call TRBJ2-3; possibly TRBD1 or TRBD2 for D (5 bases each). The CDR3 runs to 13 residues. Trimming cost V 1 base and J 4 bases, with 9 bases left between them. Germline assignment: CDR1 DFQATT and CDR2 SNEGSKA (reference sequence).

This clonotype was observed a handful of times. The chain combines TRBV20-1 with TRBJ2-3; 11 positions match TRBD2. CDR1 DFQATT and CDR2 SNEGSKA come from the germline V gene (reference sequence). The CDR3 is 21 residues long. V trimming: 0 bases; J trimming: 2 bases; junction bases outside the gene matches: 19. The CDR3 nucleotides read TGCAGTGCTAGAGACCAGGGGGCCTCGACTAGCGGGACCTATTCCACAGATACGCAGTATTTT. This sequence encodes CSARDQGASTSGTYSTDTQYF.

The CDR3 loop reads CASSLGDARASYEQYF. The CDR3, as DNA: TGTGCCAGCAGTTTGGGCGATGCAAGAGCCTCCTACGAGCAGTACTTC. The V and J genes are TRBV12-3 or TRBV12-4 and TRBJ2-7; no definite D call. Trimming pared 3 bases from V and 0 bases from J, leaving 15 bases between. The CDR3 covers 16 residues.

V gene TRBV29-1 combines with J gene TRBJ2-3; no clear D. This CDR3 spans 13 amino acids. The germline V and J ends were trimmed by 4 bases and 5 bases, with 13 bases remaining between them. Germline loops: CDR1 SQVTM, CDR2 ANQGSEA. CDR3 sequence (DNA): TGCAGCGTTGGATACTCCGGGCGAGATACGCAGTATTTT. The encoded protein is CSVGYSGRDTQYF.

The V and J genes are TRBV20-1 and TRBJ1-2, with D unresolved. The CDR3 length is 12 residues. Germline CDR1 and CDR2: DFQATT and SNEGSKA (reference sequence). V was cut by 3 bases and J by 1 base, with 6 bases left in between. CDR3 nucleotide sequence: TGCAGTGCTAGGTCGGTTAACTATGGCTACACCTTC. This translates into CSARSVNYGYTF.

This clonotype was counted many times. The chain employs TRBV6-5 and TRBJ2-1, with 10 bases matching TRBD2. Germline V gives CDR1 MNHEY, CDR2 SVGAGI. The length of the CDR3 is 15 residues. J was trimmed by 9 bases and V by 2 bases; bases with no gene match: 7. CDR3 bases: TGTGCCAGCAGTTACCGGAGCGGGAGGGCCGGTGAGCAGTTCTTC. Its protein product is CASSYRSGRAGEQFF.

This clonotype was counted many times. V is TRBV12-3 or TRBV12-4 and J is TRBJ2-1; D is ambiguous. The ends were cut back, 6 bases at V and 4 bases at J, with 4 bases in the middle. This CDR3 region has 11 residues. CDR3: CASSRYNEQFF. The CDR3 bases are TGTGCCAGCAGCCGGTACAATGAGCAGTTCTTC.

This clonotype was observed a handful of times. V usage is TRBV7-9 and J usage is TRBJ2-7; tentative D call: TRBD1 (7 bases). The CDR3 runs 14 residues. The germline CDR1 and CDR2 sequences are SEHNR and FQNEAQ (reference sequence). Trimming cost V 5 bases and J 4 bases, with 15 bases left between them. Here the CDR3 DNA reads TGTGCCAGCAGCACGAACAGGGGAGGATACGAGCAGTACTTC. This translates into CASSTNRGGYEQYF. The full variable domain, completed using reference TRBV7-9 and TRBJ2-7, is DTGVSQNPRHKITKRGQNVTFRCDPISEHNRLYWYRQTLGQGPEFLTYFQNEAQLEKSRLLSDRFSAERPKGSFSTLEIQRTEQGDSAMYLCASSTNRGGYEQYFGPGTRLTVT.

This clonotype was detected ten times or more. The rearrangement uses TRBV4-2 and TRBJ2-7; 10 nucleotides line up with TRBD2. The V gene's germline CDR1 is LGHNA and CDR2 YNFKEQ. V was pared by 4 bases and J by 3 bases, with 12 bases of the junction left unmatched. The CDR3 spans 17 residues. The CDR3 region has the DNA TGTGCCAGCAGCCTCTTCTTAACTAGCGGGAACAACTACGAGCAGTACTTC. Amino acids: CASSLFLTSGNNYEQYF.